The present TCR beta chain was sequenced within a study of blood T cell repertoires in COVID-19 (TCRdb year 2020). Describing the broader study: The collaborator samples originated in the United States, Italy and Spain and spanned the acute and convalescent phases of COVID-19. The dataset comprised deeply sampled blood TCRbeta repertoires from subjects exposed to, actively infected with, or recovered from COVID-19. HLA class I and class II types, where available, came from metadata supplied by the sample provider rather than from assay-based typing. The repertoires were made available in a free public database intended to serve as a resource for research on the immune response to SARS-CoV-2. The prospective study material was composed of cDNA or gDNA derived from T cells, B-cell-depleted T cells, or PBMCs. The samples were drawn from two sources: the first 160 participants of the ongoing ImmuneRACE study, and over 1,000 subjects contributed by 6 global collaborators. Nearly every sample came with metadata listing a de-identified subject ID, COVID-19 status, age in years and sex.

One collaborating source in Seattle enrolled patients while the patients were actively infected and followed the patients over time throughout the course of disease. Collaborating institutions collected whole blood in K2EDTA tubes following their own protocols. For TCRbeta analysis, collaborator samples were shipped as frozen whole blood, as isolated PBMCs, or as DNA extracted from either sample type. As concerns this clone: Its antigen is currently not known. Per-nucleotide qualities are absent, and no much larger clonotype sits a single base away.

V ends up 5 bases short and J 5 bases short, with an unmatched junction base count of 1. There are 12 amino acids in the CDR3, from cysteine to phenylalanine inclusive. The sequence is cut down to CDR3 DNA, 36 bases in frame from base 1. Based on the germline V gene, the CDR1 and CDR2 sequences are ENHRY and SYGVKD. The immunoSEQ Assay, a bias-controlled multiplex PCR, was used to amplify TCRbeta CDR3 regions from genomic DNA. The paper's data handling went like this. Within the assay, amplification of reference gene primers was used to estimate how many nucleated cells each sample contained. To quantify the absolute abundance of each unique TCRbeta CDR3 rearrangement, sequence reads were collapsed and filtered. For each sample, productive Simpson clonality was calculated by taking the square root of Simpson's diversity index across productive rearrangements. Held by TCRdb, this immuneACCESS table contains in-frame sequences only and omits some clones. Under half of the omission traces to an unresolved V gene where checked; the cause of the rest is unknown. The D gene and trimming were derived from the DNA, and the V and J assignments and clone size from that table. The sample table shows about 300,000 clones, and 84% are seen once. Together, the top ten hold more than 1.2% of the sample.

Results the study describes overall, beyond this receptor: The amount of clinical and demographic metadata varied by source and participant and was provided uncurated.

Recombination connected TRBV10-3 to TRBJ2-7; 9 bases in the middle match TRBD1. The TCR sequence derives from a human donor with COVID-19, enrolled during active disease. The donor label of this sample is uncertain. Sequenced: peripheral blood. The nucleotides read TGTGCCATCAGTTGGGACAGGGACGAGCAGTACTTC. The resulting protein is CAISWDRDEQYF.